These 12 T cell receptor beta chains were all obtained from the same sample, sequenced in a study of blood T cell repertoires in COVID-19. Profiled with immunoSEQ multiplex PCR; TCRdb holds only in-frame clones, not every one. The sample lists 250,000 to 300,000 clones, around 90% occurring once. The material sequenced was peripheral blood. The receptor source for this set is a woman between 55 and 75 years old with COVID-19, enrolled during active disease.

The rearrangement joins TRBV9 to TRBJ1-6; 7 bases align to TRBD1. The CDR3 covers 14 residues. The V gene's germline CDR1 is SGDLS and CDR2 YYNGEE. The V gene end was trimmed by 4 bases and the J gene end by 9 bases; junction bases not matched to a gene: 7. Here the CDR3 reads CASSSAQGGSPLHF. The CDR3 nucleotides are TGTGCCAGCAGCTCGGCCCAGGGGGGTTCACCCCTCCACTTT.

V is TRBV11-2 and J is TRBJ2-1; 7 bases are shared with TRBD2. Germline values: CDR1 SGHAT, CDR2 FQNNGV. This CDR3 spans 15 amino acids. V gave up 3 bases and J gave up 2 bases; unmatched junction bases: 4. CDR3 in amino acids: CASSFAGDAYNEQFF. CDR3 in DNA: TGTGCCAGCAGCTTCGCGGGGGATGCCTACAATGAGCAGTTCTTC.

The sample holds one count of this clone. The rearrangement links TRBV27 to TRBJ1-4; 9 nucleotides match TRBD1. The CDR3 is made up of 15 amino acids. Germline loops: CDR1 MNHEY, CDR2 SMNVEV (reference sequence). After removal of 6 bases from V and 5 bases from J, the junction contained 7 bases not matched to a gene. As DNA, the CDR3 is TGTGCCAGCAGATTAAACAGGGGGCCCAATGAAAAACTGTTTTTT. Residues: CASRLNRGPNEKLFF.

This chain links TRBV7-3 with TRBJ1-2; the match to TRBD1 covers 7 bases. V was clipped by 5 bases and J by 7 bases; unmatched bases: 13. The length of the CDR3 is 15 residues. Germline loops: CDR1 SGHTA, CDR2 FQGTGA. CDR3 coding DNA: TGTGCCAGCAGCCCACAAGGGGGCGAATTCTCTGGCTACACCTTC. It specifies CASSPQGGEFSGYTF.

The chain joins TRBV27 to TRBJ2-1; 8 nucleotides align to TRBD2. The CDR3 runs 16 residues. J was trimmed by 6 bases and V by 3 bases; bases with no gene match: 10. Germline lookup yields CDR1 MNHEY and CDR2 SMNVEV (reference sequence). As DNA, the CDR3 is TGTGCCAGCAGTTTGGCTCGTCGGGGGGGCACCAATGAGCAGTTCTTC. It specifies CASSLARRGGTNEQFF.

As for this clone: This same CDR3 is encoded by further DNA sequences in the sample. J is TRBJ1-2 and V is TRBV19; TRBD1 matches at 11 bases. The germline gives CDR1 LNHDA, CDR2 SQIVND (reference sequence). The CDR3 has 14 residues. The V segment lost 6 bases and the J segment 1 base; nucleotides outside the gene matches: 1. CDR3 nucleotide sequence: TGTGCCAGTAGCGGGACAGGGGGTAACTATGGCTACACCTTC. It specifies CASSGTGGNYGYTF. The full variable domain, rest sourced from reference TRBV19 and TRBJ1-2, is DGGITQSPKYLFRKEGQNVTLSCEQNLNHDAMYWYRQDPGQGLRLIYYSQIVNDFQKGDIAEGYSVSREKKESFPLTVTSAQKNPTAFYLCASSGTGGNYGYTFGSGTRLTVV.

V and J are TRBV19 and TRBJ2-7; perhaps TRBD1 as D (5 bases). The CDR3 covers 14 residues. CDR1 and CDR2 from the germline V gene are LNHDA and SQIVND (reference sequence). Trimming cost V 3 bases and J 0 bases, with 9 bases left between them. In nucleotides, the CDR3 is TGTGCCAGTAGTATTACAGGTTACTCCTACGAGCAGTACTTC. Residues: CASSITGYSYEQYF.

The V gene is TRBV15, the J gene TRBJ1-2; possibly TRBD1 for D (5 bases). Germline CDR1 is LNHNV and CDR2 is YYDKDF (reference sequence). The CDR3 covers 15 residues. With 5 bases removed from V and 4 bases from J, the gap between germline ends came to 17 bases. The CDR3 is CATSRSLGGIYGYTF. The CDR3 nucleotides read TGTGCCACCAGCCGTTCTTTGGGGGGGATCTATGGCTACACCTTC.

This chain joins TRBV7-2 and TRBJ2-7, with TRBD1 matching over 8 bases. Germline CDR1 reads SGHTA; CDR2 reads FQGNSA. V was pared by 4 bases and J by 3 bases, with 2 bases of the junction left unmatched. This CDR3 comprises 13 residues. The CDR3 DNA follows: TGTGCCAGCAGCTCGGGGACAGGCTACGAGCAGTACTTC. Residues: CASSSGTGYEQYF.

This chain uses TRBV19 with TRBJ1-5; 9 bases line up with TRBD1. Germline V gene data show CDR1 as LNHDA and CDR2 as SQIVND (reference sequence). V dropped 8 bases and J dropped 5; count of bases not matched to a gene: 4. The CDR3 length is 13 residues. The CDR3, as DNA: TGTGCCAGTGGGACAGGGAGAGATCAGCCCCAGCATTTT. This encodes CASGTGRDQPQHF.

The V gene is TRBV5-1, the J gene TRBJ1-1; D is perhaps TRBD1 (5 bases). The germline CDR1 and CDR2 sequences are SGHRS and YFSETQ. V lost 2 bases, J lost 3 bases, and 17 bases lay in between. This CDR3 is built from 16 residues. CDR3 sequence reads: CASSLGIRRGDTEAFF. The CDR3 DNA follows: TGCGCCAGCAGCTTAGGTATCCGCCGGGGGGACACTGAAGCTTTCTTT.

The chain employs TRBV7-9 and TRBJ2-7; TRBD2 matches 8 bases. The CDR3 has 14 residues. From germline, CDR1 is SEHNR and CDR2 FQNEAQ (reference sequence). J gave up 3 bases and V 5 bases, and 6 bases lay outside the gene matches. Here the CDR3 reads CASSAGGEFYEQYF. For the CDR3, the DNA is TGTGCCAGCAGCGCCGGGGGGGAATTCTACGAGCAGTACTTC.